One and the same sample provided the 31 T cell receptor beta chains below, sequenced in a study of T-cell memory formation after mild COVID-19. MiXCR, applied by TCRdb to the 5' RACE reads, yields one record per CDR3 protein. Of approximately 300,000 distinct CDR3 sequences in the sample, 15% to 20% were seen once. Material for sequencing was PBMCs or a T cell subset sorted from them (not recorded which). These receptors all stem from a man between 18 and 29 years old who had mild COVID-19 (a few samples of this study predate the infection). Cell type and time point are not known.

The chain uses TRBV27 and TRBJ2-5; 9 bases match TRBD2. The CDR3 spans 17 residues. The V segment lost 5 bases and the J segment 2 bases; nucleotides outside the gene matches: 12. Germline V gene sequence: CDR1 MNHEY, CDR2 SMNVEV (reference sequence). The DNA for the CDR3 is TGTGCCAGCAGTCCGAGGGGCCTAGCGGGGTCACAAGAGACCCAGTACTTC. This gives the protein CASSPRGLAGSQETQYF.

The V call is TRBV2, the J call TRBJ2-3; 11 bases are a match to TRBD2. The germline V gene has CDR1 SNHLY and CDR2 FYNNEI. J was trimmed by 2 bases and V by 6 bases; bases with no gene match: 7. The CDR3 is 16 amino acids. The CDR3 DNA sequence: TGTGCCAGCAGCCCGACTAGCGGGACTTCCACAGATACGCAGTATTTT. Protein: CASSPTSGTSTDTQYF.

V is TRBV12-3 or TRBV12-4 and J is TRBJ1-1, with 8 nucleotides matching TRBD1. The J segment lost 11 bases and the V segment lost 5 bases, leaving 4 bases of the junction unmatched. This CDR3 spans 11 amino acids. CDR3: CASSADRVAFF. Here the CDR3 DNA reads TGTGCCAGCAGTGCGGACAGGGTGGCTTTCTTT.

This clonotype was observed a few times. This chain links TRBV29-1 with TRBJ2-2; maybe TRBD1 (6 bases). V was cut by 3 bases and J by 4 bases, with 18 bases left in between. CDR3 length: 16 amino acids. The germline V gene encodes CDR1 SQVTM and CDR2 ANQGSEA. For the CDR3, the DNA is TGCAGCGTTGAGTCAGGGGATGGTGCGATCACCGGGGAGCTGTTTTTT. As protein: CSVESGDGAITGELFF.

The CDR3 region has the DNA TGTGCCAGCGGGAAAGAACAGTTCGATCAGCCCCAGCATTTT. Translation: CASGKEQFDQPQHF. The chain carries TRBV2 and TRBJ1-5; the D is unclear. The CDR3 consists of 14 residues. Germline V gene sequence: CDR1 SNHLY, CDR2 FYNNEI. Trimming left V 8 bases short and J 5 bases short, with 16 bases between.

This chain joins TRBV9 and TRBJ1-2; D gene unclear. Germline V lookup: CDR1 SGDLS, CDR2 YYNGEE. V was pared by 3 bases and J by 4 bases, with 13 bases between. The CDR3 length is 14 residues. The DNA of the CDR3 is TGTGCCAGCAGCGACGGCACAGCCATCTATGGCTACACCTTC. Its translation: CASSDGTAIYGYTF.

CDR3 sequence: CASSTGLAGGRGQETQYF. The CDR3 DNA follows: TGCGCCAGCAGCACAGGACTAGCGGGGGGGCGAGGACAAGAGACCCAGTACTTC. V usage is TRBV5-1 and J usage is TRBJ2-5, with TRBD2 matching over 15 bases. CDR3 size: 18 residues. CDR1 is SGHRS and CDR2 is YFSETQ in the germline V gene. Trimming removed 4 bases from V and 2 bases from J; junction bases left unmatched: 9.

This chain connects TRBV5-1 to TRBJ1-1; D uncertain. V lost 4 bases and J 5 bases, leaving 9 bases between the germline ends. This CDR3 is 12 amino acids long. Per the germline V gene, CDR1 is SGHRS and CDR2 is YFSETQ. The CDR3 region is CASSAPRTEAFF. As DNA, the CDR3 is TGCGCCAGCAGCGCTCCGAGGACTGAAGCTTTCTTT.

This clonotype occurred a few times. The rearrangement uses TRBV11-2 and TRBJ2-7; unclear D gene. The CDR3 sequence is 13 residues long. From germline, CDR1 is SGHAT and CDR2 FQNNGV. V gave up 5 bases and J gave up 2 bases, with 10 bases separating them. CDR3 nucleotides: TGTGCCAGCAGCCCGTCCCTAACCTACGAGCAGTACTTC. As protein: CASSPSLTYEQYF.

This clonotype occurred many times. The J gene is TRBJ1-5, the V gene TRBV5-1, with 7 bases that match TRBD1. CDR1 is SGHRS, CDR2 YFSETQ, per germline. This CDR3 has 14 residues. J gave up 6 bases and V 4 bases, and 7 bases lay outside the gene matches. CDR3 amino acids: CASSPDRAGQPQHF. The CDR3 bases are TGCGCCAGCAGCCCTGACAGGGCGGGTCAGCCCCAGCATTTT.

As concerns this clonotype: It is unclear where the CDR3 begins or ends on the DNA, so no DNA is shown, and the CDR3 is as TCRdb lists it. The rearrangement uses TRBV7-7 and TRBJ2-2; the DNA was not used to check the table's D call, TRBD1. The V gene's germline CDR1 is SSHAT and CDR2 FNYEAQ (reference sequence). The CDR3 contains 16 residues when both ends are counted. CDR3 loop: CASSLQGTEHRGAVFF.

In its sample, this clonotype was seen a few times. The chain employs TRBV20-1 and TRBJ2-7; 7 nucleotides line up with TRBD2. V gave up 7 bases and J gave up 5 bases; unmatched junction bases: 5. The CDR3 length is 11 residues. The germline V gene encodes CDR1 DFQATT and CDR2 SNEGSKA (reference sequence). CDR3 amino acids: CSVGRGHEQYV. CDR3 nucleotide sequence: TGCAGTGTGGGGAGGGGCCACGAGCAGTACGTC.

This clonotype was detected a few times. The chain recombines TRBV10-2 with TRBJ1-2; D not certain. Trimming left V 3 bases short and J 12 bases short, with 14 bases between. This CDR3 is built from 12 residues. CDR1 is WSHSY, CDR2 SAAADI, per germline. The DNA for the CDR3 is TGCGCCAGCAGTGAATTACCGCCGGTGAACACCTTC. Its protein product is CASSELPPVNTF.

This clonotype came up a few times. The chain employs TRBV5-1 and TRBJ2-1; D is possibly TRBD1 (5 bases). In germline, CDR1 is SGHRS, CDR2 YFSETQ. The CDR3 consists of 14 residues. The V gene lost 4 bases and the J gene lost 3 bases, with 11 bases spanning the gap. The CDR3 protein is CASSTDSLYNEQFF. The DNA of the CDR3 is TGCGCCAGCAGCACTGACAGTCTCTACAATGAGCAGTTCTTC. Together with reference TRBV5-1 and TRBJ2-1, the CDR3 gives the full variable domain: KAGVTQTPRYLIKTRGQQVTLSCSPISGHRSVSWYQQTPGQGLQFLFEYFSETQRNKGNFPGRFSGRQFSNSRSEMNVSTLELGDSALYLCASSTDSLYNEQFFGPGTRLTVL.

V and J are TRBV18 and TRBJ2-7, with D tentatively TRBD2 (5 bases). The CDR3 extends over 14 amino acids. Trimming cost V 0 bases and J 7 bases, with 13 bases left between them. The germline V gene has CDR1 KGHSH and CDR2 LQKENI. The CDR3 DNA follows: TGTGCCAGCTCACCACCTCCGGGGTCGCGGGAGCAGTACTTC. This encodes CASSPPPGSREQYF.

The CDR3 nucleotides read TGTGCCAGCAGTGAAACCCGGGTCGGGGCGAAGTCCTACAATGAGCAGTTCTTC. Protein product: CASSETRVGAKSYNEQFF. The rearrangement uses TRBV6-1 and TRBJ2-1; D is possibly TRBD1 or TRBD2 (5 bases each). Per germline, CDR1 MNHNS and CDR2 SASEGT. There are 18 residues in the CDR3. Trimming removed 2 bases from V and 1 base from J, with 18 bases in between.

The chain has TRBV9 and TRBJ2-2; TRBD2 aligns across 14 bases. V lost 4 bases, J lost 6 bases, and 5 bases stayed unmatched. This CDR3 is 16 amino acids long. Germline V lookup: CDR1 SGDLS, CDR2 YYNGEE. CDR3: CASSSRTSGGPGELFF. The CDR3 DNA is TGTGCCAGCAGCTCCAGGACTAGCGGGGGGCCCGGGGAGCTGTTTTTT.

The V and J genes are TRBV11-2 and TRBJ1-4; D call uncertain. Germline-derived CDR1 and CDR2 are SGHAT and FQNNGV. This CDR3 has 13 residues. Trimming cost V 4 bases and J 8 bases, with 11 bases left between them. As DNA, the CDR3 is TGTGCCAGCAGCTCCACGAGCTCAGAAAAACTGTTTTTT. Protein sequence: CASSSTSSEKLFF.

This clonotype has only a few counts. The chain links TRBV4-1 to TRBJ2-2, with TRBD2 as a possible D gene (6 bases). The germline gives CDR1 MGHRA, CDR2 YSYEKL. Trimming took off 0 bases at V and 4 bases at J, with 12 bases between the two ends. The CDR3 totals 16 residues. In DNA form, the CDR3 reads TGCGCCAGCAGCCAAGATAGGAGGGGAGGCACCGGGGAGCTGTTTTTT. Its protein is CASSQDRRGGTGELFF.

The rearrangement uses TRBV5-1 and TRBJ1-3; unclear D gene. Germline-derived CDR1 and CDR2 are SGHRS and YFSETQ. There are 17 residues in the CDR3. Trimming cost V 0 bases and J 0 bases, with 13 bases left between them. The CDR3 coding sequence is TGCGCCAGCAGCTTGGACGCGTGGGATCTCTCTGGAAACACCATATATTTT. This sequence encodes CASSLDAWDLSGNTIYF.

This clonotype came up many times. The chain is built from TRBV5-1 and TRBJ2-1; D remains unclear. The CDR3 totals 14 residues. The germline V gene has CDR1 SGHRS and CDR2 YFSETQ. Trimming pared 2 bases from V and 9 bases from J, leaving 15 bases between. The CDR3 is CASSFDLFMTEQFF. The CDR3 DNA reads TGCGCCAGCAGCTTCGACCTCTTTATGACTGAGCAGTTCTTC.

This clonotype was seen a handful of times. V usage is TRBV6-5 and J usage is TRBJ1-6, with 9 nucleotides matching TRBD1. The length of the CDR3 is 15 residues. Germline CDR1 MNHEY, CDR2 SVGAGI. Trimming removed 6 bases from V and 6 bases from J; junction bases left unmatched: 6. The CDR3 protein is CASSPGQGSNSPLHF. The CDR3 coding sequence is TGTGCCAGCAGCCCGGGACAGGGTTCTAATTCACCCCTCCACTTT.

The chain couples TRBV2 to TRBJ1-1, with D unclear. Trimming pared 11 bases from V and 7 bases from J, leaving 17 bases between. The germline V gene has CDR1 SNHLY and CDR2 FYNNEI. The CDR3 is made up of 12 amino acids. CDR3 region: CAAEGPGNEAFF. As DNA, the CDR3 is TGTGCCGCGGAGGGCCCCGGGAATGAAGCTTTCTTT.

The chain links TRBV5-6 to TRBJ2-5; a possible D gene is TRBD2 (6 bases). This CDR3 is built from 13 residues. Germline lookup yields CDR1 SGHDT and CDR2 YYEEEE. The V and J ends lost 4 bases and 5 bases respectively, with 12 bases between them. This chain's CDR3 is CASSPRTIETQYF. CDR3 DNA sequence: TGTGCCAGCAGCCCCCGGACTATTGAGACCCAGTACTTC. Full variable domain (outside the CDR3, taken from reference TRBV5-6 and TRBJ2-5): DAGVTQSPTHLIKTRGQQVTLRCSPKSGHDTVSWYQQALGQGPQFIFQYYEEEERQRGNFPDRFSGHQFPNYSSELNVNALLLGDSALYLCASSPRTIETQYFGPGTRLLVL.

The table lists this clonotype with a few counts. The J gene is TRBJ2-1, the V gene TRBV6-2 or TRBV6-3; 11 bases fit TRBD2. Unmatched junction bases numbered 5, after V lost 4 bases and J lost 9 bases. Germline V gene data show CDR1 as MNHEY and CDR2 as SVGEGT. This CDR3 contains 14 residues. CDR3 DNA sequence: TGTGCCAGCAGTTTTAGCGGGGGGGCCATTGAGCAGTTCTTC. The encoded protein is CASSFSGGAIEQFF.

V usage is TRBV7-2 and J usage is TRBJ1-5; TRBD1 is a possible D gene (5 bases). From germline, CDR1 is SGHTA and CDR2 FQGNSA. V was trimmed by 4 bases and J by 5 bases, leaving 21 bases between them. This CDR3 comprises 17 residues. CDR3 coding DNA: TGTGCCAGCAGCTCCCGTAGGGACCGGGGGTTGGATCAGCCCCAGCATTTT. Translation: CASSSRRDRGLDQPQHF.

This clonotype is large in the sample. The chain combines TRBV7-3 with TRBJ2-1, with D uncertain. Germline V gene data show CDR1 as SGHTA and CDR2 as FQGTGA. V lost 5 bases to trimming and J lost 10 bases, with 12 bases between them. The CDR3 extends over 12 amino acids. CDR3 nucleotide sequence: TGTGCCAGCAGCGCCACCCTGGGCGAGCAGTTCTTC. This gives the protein CASSATLGEQFF.

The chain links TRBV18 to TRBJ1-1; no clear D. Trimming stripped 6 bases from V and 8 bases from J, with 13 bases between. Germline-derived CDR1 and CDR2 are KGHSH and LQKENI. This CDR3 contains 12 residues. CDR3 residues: CASSPGGEEAFF. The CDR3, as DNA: TGTGCCAGCTCTCCGGGAGGCGAGGAAGCTTTCTTT. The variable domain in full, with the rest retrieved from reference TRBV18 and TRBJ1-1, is NAGVMQNPRHLVRRRGQEARLRCSPMKGHSHVYWYRQLPEEGLKFMVYLQKENIIDESGMPKERFSAEFPKEGPSILRIQQVVRGDSAAYFCASSPGGEEAFFGQGTRLTVV.

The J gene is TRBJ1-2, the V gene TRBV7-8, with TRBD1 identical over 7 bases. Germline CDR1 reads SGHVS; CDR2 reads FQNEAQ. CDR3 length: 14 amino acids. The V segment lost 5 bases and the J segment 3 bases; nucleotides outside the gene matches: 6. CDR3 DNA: TGTGCCAGCAGCCCGGACAGGACTCACTATGGCTACACCTTC. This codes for CASSPDRTHYGYTF.

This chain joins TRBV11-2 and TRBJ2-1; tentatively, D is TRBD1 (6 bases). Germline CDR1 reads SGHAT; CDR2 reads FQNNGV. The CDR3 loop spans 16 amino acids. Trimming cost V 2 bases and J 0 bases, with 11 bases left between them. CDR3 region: CASSLQTDSSYNEQFF. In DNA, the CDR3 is TGTGCCAGCAGCTTACAGACGGACAGCTCCTACAATGAGCAGTTCTTC.

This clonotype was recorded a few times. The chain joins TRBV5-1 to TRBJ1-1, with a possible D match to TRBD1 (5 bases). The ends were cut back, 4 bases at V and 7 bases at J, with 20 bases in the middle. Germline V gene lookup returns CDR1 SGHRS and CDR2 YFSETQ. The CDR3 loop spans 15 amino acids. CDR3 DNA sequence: TGCGCCAGCAGCCTCGAACCGAGGGACGGAATTGAAGCTTTCTTT. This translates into CASSLEPRDGIEAFF.